A single sample is the source of the 6 T cell receptor beta chains below, sequenced in a study of blood T cell repertoires in COVID-19. TCRdb keeps only in-frame clones here, not all; method: immunoSEQ multiplex PCR. The sample records 200,000 or so clones, about nine tenths being singletons. Sequenced: peripheral blood. These TCRs come from a man aged 65 to 85 with acute or convalescent COVID-19.

This chain links TRBV5-1 with TRBJ2-5; D might be TRBD2 (6 bases). Deletions cut 6 bases from V and 1 base from J, with 16 bases between. CDR1 SGHRS and CDR2 YFSETQ come from the germline V gene. This CDR3 region has 15 residues. CDR3 in amino acids: CASTSSVPSQETQYF. In nucleotides, the CDR3 is TGCGCCAGCACTTCTAGCGTACCTAGCCAAGAGACCCAGTACTTC.

V usage is TRBV12-3 or TRBV12-4 and J usage is TRBJ1-2, with unresolved D. Trimming shortened V by 7 bases and J by 14 bases, and 17 bases separated the two germline ends. The length of the CDR3 is 11 residues. The CDR3: CASTLTNLVTF. The CDR3 region has the DNA TGTGCCAGCACTCTAACCAACCTAGTGACCTTC.

The genes are TRBV6-1 and TRBJ1-3; D unclear. This CDR3 spans 16 amino acids. CDR1 and CDR2 (germline): MNHNS, SASEGT. V shed 5 bases and J shed 0 bases, with 14 bases lying between them. The CDR3 sequence: CASSQGYSSSGNTIYF. The DNA of the CDR3 is TGTGCCAGCAGTCAAGGGTACTCGAGCTCTGGAAACACCATATATTTT.

V gene TRBV20-1 combines with J gene TRBJ2-3, with TRBD1 matching 8 bases. This CDR3 has 16 amino acids. CDR1 and CDR2 from the germline V gene are DFQATT and SNEGSKA (reference sequence). V shed 3 bases, J shed 2 bases, and the junction held 10 bases outside the gene matches. Here the CDR3 DNA reads TGCAGTGCTAGTGGTGACGACAGGGGAACCACAGATACGCAGTATTTT. Its translation: CSASGDDRGTTDTQYF.

The chain employs TRBV5-6 and TRBJ2-5, with D maybe TRBD1 (5 bases). The germline V gene encodes CDR1 SGHDT and CDR2 YYEEEE. Trimming took off 4 bases at V and 4 bases at J, with 11 bases between the two ends. CDR3 length: 13 amino acids. The CDR3 bases are TGTGCCAGCAGCGTAGGGGTTGGAGAGACCCAGTACTTC. As protein: CASSVGVGETQYF.

The V call is TRBV7-9, the J call TRBJ1-2; D is unclear. Looked up from germline, CDR1 is SEHNR and CDR2 is FQNEAQ (reference sequence). This CDR3 is 13 amino acids long. The V end lost 5 bases, the J end lost 8 bases, and 15 bases lay between the germline ends. The DNA of the CDR3 is TGTGCCAGCAGCCTCAACCAGGCTTCAGGCTACACCTTC. Amino acid sequence: CASSLNQASGYTF.